Below, 9 T cell receptor beta chains from the same sample are listed, as sequenced in a study of T cells after yellow fever vaccination. TCRdb re-called the 5' RACE reads through MiXCR, storing one row per CDR3 protein. The sample shows about 220,000 distinct CDR3 sequences, approximately 3.3% of them seen only once. Source: CD4+ T cells sorted from PBMCs, taken 10 days after the yellow fever booster vaccination. These receptors all come from a man aged 18 to 30 who received the YFV17D yellow fever vaccine.

Ten or more counts support this clonotype. The V call is TRBV7-2, the J call TRBJ2-5; tentative D call: TRBD1 (5 bases). Germline CDR1 and CDR2: SGHTA and FQGNSA. Between the trimmed V and J ends, which lost 5 bases and 3 bases, there was a span of 13 bases. The CDR3 runs to 14 residues. The CDR3 is CASSPGRGKETQYF. For the CDR3, the DNA is TGTGCCAGCAGCCCCGGAAGGGGAAAAGAGACCCAGTACTTC.

This clonotype was picked up many times. J is TRBJ2-1 and V is TRBV6-6; 8 positions agree with TRBD1. The CDR3 sequence is 15 residues long. Trimming at V came to 6 bases and at J to 6 bases, leaving 10 bases not matched to a gene. Germline CDR1 and CDR2: MNHNY and SVGAGI (reference sequence). The CDR3 coding sequence is TGTGCCAGCAGCCGGAAGACAGGGGTGCGCAATGAGCAGTTCTTC. Its translation is CASSRKTGVRNEQFF.

This clonotype turned up a few times. The chain recombines TRBV30 with TRBJ1-2, with 7 bases matching TRBD1. This CDR3 has 12 amino acids. Germline-derived CDR1 and CDR2 are GTSNPN and SVGIG (reference sequence). V shed 2 bases and J 5 bases; nucleotides not matched to a gene: 2. CDR3 protein: CAWSQTGYGYTF. The DNA of the CDR3 is TGTGCCTGGAGTCAGACAGGGTATGGCTACACCTTC.

This clonotype has only a few counts. The chain joins TRBV7-9 to TRBJ2-1; D unclear. This CDR3 has 14 amino acids. Germline CDR1 SEHNR, CDR2 FQNEAQ (reference sequence). V lost 5 bases and J lost 8, with 16 bases in between. CDR3 sequence (DNA): TGTGCCAGCAGCGCCACTGCTGGGGTACATGAGCAGTTCTTC. This codes for CASSATAGVHEQFF.

This clonotype was picked up a small number of times. V gene TRBV12-3 or TRBV12-4 combines with J gene TRBJ1-2; D not certain. This CDR3 spans 13 amino acids. V dropped 4 bases and J dropped 10 bases, with 16 bases sitting between them. In DNA, the CDR3 is TGTGCCAGCAGTTATGGCCGCGGGTCTGCCTACACCTTC. Translating it yields CASSYGRGSAYTF.

This clonotype was detected many times. The V and J genes are TRBV28 and TRBJ2-4, with D maybe TRBD1 (6 bases). Germline-derived CDR1 and CDR2 are MDHEN and SYDVKM. This CDR3 comprises 13 residues. V was cut by 6 bases and J by 10 bases, with 16 bases left in between. The DNA of the CDR3 is TGTGCCAGCAGGACAACCGGGACACTGATTCAGTACTTC. Protein product: CASRTTGTLIQYF.

The sample holds many counts of this clonotype. The rearrangement uses TRBV7-9 and TRBJ2-2; D call uncertain. Germline V gives CDR1 SEHNR, CDR2 FQNEAQ (reference sequence). CDR3 length: 13 residues. Deletions cut 5 bases from V and 5 bases from J, with 9 bases between. The chain's CDR3 is CASSIQETGELFF. CDR3 DNA sequence: TGTGCCAGCAGCATCCAAGAGACCGGGGAGCTGTTTTTT.

This clonotype has a handful of counts. The chain uses TRBV9 and TRBJ1-5, with D possibly matching TRBD1 (5 bases). The CDR3 is made up of 14 amino acids. Trimming left V 0 bases short and J 6 bases short, with 10 bases between. Germline CDR1 SGDLS, CDR2 YYNGEE. CDR3 residues: CASSVDGGGQPQHF. The CDR3 DNA follows: TGTGCCAGCAGCGTAGACGGGGGAGGTCAGCCCCAGCATTTT. The full variable domain, its missing parts supplied by reference TRBV9 and TRBJ1-5, is DSGVTQTPKHLITATGQRVTLRCSPRSGDLSVYWYQQSLDQGLQFLIQYYNGEERAKGNILERFSAQQFPDLHSELNLSSLELGDSALYFCASSVDGGGQPQHFGDGTRLSIL.

This clonotype was detected a few times. The chain links TRBV20-1 to TRBJ2-3, with no clear D. The CDR3 sequence is 14 residues long. CDR1 is DFQATT, CDR2 SNEGSKA, per germline (reference sequence). V gave up 0 bases and J gave up 1 base, with 8 bases separating them. CDR3 loop: CSARDGRRTDTQYF. The CDR3 DNA reads TGCAGTGCTAGAGATGGGCGTCGCACAGATACGCAGTATTTT.